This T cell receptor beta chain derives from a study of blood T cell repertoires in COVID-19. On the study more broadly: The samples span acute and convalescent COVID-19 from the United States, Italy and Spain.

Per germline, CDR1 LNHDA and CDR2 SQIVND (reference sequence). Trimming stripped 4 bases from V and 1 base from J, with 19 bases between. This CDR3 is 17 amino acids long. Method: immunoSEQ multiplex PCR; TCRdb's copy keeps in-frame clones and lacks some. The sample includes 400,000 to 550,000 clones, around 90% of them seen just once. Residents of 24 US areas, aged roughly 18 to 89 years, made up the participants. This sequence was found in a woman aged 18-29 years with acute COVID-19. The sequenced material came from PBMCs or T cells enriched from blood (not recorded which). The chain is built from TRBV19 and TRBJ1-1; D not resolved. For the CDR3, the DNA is TGTGCCAGTAGTAGAGCCCCCCACGGTGGGCGGAACACTGAAGCTTTCTTT. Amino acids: CASSRAPHGGRNTEAFF.